The following is a TCR beta chain sequence with its context. From the 5' RACE reads, TCRdb called clonotypes with MiXCR, one entry per CDR3 protein. This table has 300,000 or so distinct CDR3 sequences, about 16% appearing once. Germline CDR1 DFQATT, CDR2 SNEGSKA (reference sequence). The CDR3 runs to 17 residues. These data come from a study of T-cell memory formation after mild COVID-19. The TCR comes from a man younger than 30 who had mild COVID-19 (a few samples of this study predate the infection). Cell type and time point are not known. The source material was PBMCs or a T cell subset sorted from them (not recorded which). The V call is TRBV20-1, the J call TRBJ2-3; 7 positions match TRBD2. Written as DNA, the CDR3 is TGCAGCCCTTTCCGGCTTTGGGCTAGCGGAAGAACAGATACGCAGTATTTT. This codes for CSPFRLWASGRTDTQYF.